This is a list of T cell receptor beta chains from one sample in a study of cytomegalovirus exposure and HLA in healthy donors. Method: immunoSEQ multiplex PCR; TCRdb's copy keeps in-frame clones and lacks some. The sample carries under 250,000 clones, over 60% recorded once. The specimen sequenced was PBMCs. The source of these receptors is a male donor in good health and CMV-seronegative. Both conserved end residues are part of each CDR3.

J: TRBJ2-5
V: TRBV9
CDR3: CASSAVAGGYQETQYF

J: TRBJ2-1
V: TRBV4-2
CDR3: CASSLAPTRLHNEQFF

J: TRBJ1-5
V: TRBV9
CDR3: CASIKFRDRDQPQHF

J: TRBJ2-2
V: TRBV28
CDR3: CASSLGDRGLGRENTGELFF

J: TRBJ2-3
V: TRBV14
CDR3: CASSQDPGGRSDTQYF

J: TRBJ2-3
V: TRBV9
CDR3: CASSVDSGGAQSTDTQYF

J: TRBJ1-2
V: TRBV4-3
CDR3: CASSQDGENYGYTF

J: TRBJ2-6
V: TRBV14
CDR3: CASSQVRGRANVLTF

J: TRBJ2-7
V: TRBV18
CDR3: CASSPGEEQYF

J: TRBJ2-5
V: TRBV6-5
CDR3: CASSGQGETQYF

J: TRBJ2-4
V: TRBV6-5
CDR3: CASRRTGIAKNIQYF

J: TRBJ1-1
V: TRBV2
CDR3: CASRTATGNTEAFF

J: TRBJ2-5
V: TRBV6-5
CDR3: CASSYRGDRGQETQYF

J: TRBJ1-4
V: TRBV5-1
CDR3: CASSLGMPANEKLFF

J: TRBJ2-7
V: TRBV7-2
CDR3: CASSLRGDYEQYF

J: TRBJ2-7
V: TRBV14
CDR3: CASSQARVNYEQYF

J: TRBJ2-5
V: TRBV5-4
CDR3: CASSLGREGSYLETQYF

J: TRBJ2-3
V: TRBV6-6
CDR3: CASSPSRQGADTQYF

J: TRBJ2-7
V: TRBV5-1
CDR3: CASSPASGSSYEQYF

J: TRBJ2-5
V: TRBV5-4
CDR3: CASSLSGETQYF

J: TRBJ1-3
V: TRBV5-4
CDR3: CASSLAGDSGNTIYF

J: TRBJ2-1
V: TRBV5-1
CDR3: CASLTGPGNNEQFF

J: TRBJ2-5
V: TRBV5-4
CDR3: CASSFSGFQETQYF

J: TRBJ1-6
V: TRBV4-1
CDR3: CASSHANRGRNSPLHF

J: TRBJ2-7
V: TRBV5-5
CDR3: CASSFTGTEISYEQYF

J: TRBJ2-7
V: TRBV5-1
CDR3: CASTSGTGSYEQYF

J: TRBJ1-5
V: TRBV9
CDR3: CASSGGQGAGQPQHF

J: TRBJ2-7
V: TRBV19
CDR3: CASSTRQYQVEQYF

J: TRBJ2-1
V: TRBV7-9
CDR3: CASSRGLAGANEQFF

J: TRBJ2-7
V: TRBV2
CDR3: CASSEDGGMVEQYF

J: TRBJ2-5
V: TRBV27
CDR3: CASSLTQGPETQYF

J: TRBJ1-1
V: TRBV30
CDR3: CAWQGAHTEAFF

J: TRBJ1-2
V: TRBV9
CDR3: CASSADGTGLRGYTF

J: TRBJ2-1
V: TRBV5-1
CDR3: CASSLSGSGYNEQFF

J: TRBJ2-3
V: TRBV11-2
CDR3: CASSLTGRTDTQYF

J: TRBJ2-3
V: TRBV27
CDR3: CASRWSAGESTDTQYF

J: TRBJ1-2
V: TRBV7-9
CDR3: CASSEIQGANYGYTF

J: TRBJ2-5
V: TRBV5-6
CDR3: CASSLVLAGRETQYF

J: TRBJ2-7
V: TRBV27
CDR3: CASSLSKSAEEYF

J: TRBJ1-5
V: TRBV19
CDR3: CASSIGWRQPQHF

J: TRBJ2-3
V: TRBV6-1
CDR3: CASSRTGNADTQYF

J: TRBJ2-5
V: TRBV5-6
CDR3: CASSPSPGASGIRWTQYF

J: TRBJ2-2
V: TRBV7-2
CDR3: CASSLRRGGGELFF

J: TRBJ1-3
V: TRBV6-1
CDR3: CASSDGSRGGNTIYF

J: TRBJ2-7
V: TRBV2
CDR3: CASKVAGGAEQYF

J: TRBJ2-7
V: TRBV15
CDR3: CATSSGLGGVEEQYF

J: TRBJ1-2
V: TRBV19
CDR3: CASNPTGYYGYTF

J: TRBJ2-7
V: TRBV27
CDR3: CASSSGNEQYF

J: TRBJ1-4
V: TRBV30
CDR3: CAWDSNEKLFF

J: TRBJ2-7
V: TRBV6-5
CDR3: CASSYSRDTTYEQYF

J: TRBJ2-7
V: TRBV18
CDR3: CASSPPSGVLSYEQYF

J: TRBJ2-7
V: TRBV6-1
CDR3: CALSGRAAGEQYF

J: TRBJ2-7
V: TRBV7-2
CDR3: CASSQLAGVVEQYF